Following are 10 T cell receptor beta chains from one sample sequenced in a study of T cells in Graves' hyperthyroidism and ophthalmopathy. RNA transcripts yielded amplified TCR beta CDR3 regions. Using the HTBI primer set, a first-round RT-PCR was run on the TCR CDR3. TCRdb re-analysed the multiplex PCR reads in MiXCR, keeping a single row per CDR3 protein. The sample consists of about half a million distinct CDR3 sequences, just under 20% of them appearing once. The sequenced sample consisted of blood. These receptors all come from a man in his forties with Graves' ophthalmopathy.

This clonotype came up many times. V usage is TRBV20-1 and J usage is TRBJ2-3, with 11 bases that match TRBD2. Germline V gives CDR1 DFQATT, CDR2 SNEGSKA (reference sequence). V was clipped by 6 bases and J by 0 bases; unmatched bases: 8. This CDR3 spans 16 amino acids. CDR3 DNA: TGCAGTGCCCGCCGCCCTAGCGGGAGGAGCACAGATACGCAGTATTTT. Protein sequence: CSARRPSGRSTDTQYF.

This clonotype was found a few times. The V gene is TRBV19, the J gene TRBJ1-1, with a possible D match to TRBD1 (5 bases). The CDR3 loop spans 15 amino acids. Germline assignment: CDR1 LNHDA and CDR2 SQIVND (reference sequence). Trimming took 3 bases from V and 7 from J, leaving 18 bases between them. Written as DNA, the CDR3 is TGTGCCAGTAGTATTGGGGCGGAATATATTAGTGAAGCTTTCTTT. Its translation is CASSIGAEYISEAFF. Full variable domain (rest looked up from reference TRBV19 and TRBJ1-1): DGGITQSPKYLFRKEGQNVTLSCEQNLNHDAMYWYRQDPGQGLRLIYYSQIVNDFQKGDIAEGYSVSREKKESFPLTVTSAQKNPTAFYLCASSIGAEYISEAFFGQGTRLTVV.

The CDR3 DNA sequence: TGTGCCATCAGGACACGCATGGGAGAGACCCAGTACTTC. Its protein product is CAIRTRMGETQYF. The rearrangement joins TRBV10-3 to TRBJ2-5, with unresolved D. With 6 bases removed from V and 4 bases from J, the gap between germline ends came to 12 bases. The germline gives CDR1 ENHRY, CDR2 SYGVKD. The CDR3 has 13 residues.

This clonotype was counted at least ten times. The junction departs from the called germline gene at one end, perhaps through a read error. The chain combines TRBV11-1 with TRBJ2-7; 9 positions match TRBD2. The CDR3 consists of 14 residues. Germline assignment: CDR1 SGHAT and CDR2 FQDESV (reference sequence). CDR3 coding DNA: TGTGCCAGCACCTTAGCGGGAGAGATAAGGGAGCAGTACTTC. It translates to CASTLAGEIREQYF.

This clonotype has just a few counts. V gene TRBV18 combines with J gene TRBJ1-2; D is unresolved. Germline CDR1 and CDR2: KGHSH and LQKENI. The CDR3 loop spans 12 amino acids. The ends were cut back, 4 bases at V and 6 bases at J, with 9 bases in the middle. CDR3 nucleotide sequence: TGTGCCAGCTCACTCCGGACTGATGGCTACACCTTC. As protein: CASSLRTDGYTF.

In this sample, this clonotype turned up a few times. Its ends do not fully match the called genes, so a read error is possible. The CDR3 nucleotides read TGCGCCAGCACCTTGGGGCCGGGGAGGCCGACCTTGGGGGAAGACTCAAATACGCAGTATTTT. It codes for CASTLGPGRPTLGEDSNTQYF. The V call is TRBV5-1, the J call TRBJ2-3; maybe TRBD2 (6 bases). This CDR3 region has 21 residues. Germline CDR1 reads SGHRS; CDR2 reads YFSETQ. The entire variable domain, with the rest obtained from reference TRBV5-1 and TRBJ2-3, is as follows: KAGVTQTPRYLIKTRGQQVTLSCSPISGHRSVSWYQQTPGQGLQFLFEYFSETQRNKGNFPGRFSGRQFSNSRSEMNVSTLELGDSALYLCASTLGPGRPTLGEDSNTQYFGPGTRLTVL.

The sample holds many counts of this clonotype. This chain links TRBV6-1 with TRBJ2-1; 12 nucleotides align to TRBD2. With V trimmed by 5 bases and J by 6 bases, 8 bases remained unmatched. CDR3 size: 16 residues. Germline lookup yields CDR1 MNHNS and CDR2 SASEGT. The CDR3 spells CASSPPPGLAGNEQFF. CDR3 DNA: TGTGCCAGCAGTCCTCCCCCGGGACTAGCGGGCAATGAGCAGTTCTTC.

The rearrangement uses TRBV18 and TRBJ1-2; 7 bases line up with TRBD1. Trimming cost V 2 bases and J 6 bases; bases outside gene matches: 6. From germline, CDR1 is KGHSH and CDR2 LQKENI. CDR3 size: 14 residues. CDR3 nucleotide sequence: TGTGCCAGCTCACCATTCAGGGGGATCGATGGCTACACCTTC. Amino acid sequence: CASSPFRGIDGYTF.

The chain uses TRBV3-1 and TRBJ2-2; D call uncertain. The germline CDR1 and CDR2 sequences are LGHDT and YNNKEL (reference sequence). V dropped 4 bases and J dropped 7 bases, with 13 bases sitting between them. The CDR3 covers 14 residues. The CDR3 is CASSPITLGGELFF. In DNA form, the CDR3 reads TGTGCCAGCAGCCCGATCACCTTGGGCGGGGAGCTGTTTTTT.

As concerns this clonotype: This may arise from a read error, as a much more abundant clone is one base away. This sequence joins TRBV7-9 and TRBJ2-3, with 13 positions matching TRBD2. CDR3 size: 17 residues. Germline lookup yields CDR1 SEHNR and CDR2 FQNEAQ (reference sequence). CDR3 protein: CAGSYPWTSGRGDTQYF. In DNA form, the CDR3 reads TGTGCCGGCAGCTACCCCTGGACTAGCGGGAGAGGAGATACGCAGTATTTT.